This TCR beta chain was obtained from a study of PD-1 blockade in classical Hodgkin lymphoma. Study-wide results and limits: Significantly greater TCR diversity emerged by C4D1 in CD4+ cells but not CD8+ cells.

The germline gives CDR1 SNHLY, CDR2 FYNNEI. Germline trimming cut 6 bases from V and 5 bases from J; bases unmatched to any gene: 7. This CDR3 contains 15 residues. About this clone: What it recognizes is unknown.

Patients all relapsed after autologous stem cell transplantation, and there was variation in brentuximab vedotin exposure. Assay used: immunoSEQ multiplex PCR; TCRdb lists only in-frame clones, some missing. The sample lists about 58,000 clones, 75% to 95% occurring once. The origin of this receptor is a human donor with classical Hodgkin lymphoma. The sample here was peripheral blood mononuclear cells (PBMCs), taken before the second cycle of nivolumab. The chain uses TRBV2 and TRBJ2-1; TRBD1 aligns across 10 bases. CDR3 sequence (DNA): TGTGCCAGCAGGGGGGACAGGGGCTCGCACAATGAGCAGTTCTTC. Protein: CASRGDRGSHNEQFF.